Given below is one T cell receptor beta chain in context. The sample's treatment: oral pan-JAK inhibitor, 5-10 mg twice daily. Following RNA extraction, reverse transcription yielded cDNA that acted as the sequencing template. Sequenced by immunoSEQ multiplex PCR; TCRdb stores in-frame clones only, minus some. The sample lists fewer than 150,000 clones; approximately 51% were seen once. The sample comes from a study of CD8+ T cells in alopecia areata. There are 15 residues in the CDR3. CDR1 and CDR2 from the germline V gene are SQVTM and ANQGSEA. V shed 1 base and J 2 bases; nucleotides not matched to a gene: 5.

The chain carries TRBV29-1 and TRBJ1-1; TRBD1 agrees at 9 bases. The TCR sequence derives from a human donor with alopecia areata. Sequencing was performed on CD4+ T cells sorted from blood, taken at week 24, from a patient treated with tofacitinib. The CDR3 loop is CSVEGEQGANTEAFF. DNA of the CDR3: TGCAGCGTTGAAGGGGAACAGGGGGCTAACACTGAAGCTTTCTTT.